These T cell receptor beta chains were read from a single sample in a study of OX40 agonist ivuxolimab in advanced cancers. The repertoire was sequenced with immunoSEQ multiplex PCR; TCRdb's copy has only in-frame clones and lacks some. The sample includes some 50,000 clones, roughly 94% of them seen just once. The sample consisted of CD4+ or CD8+ T cells sorted from blood, taken in a trial of the OX40 agonist ivuxolimab. The receptors come from an adult with an advanced solid tumor such as melanoma, head and neck, liver or kidney cancer. Each CDR3 is given with its conserved first and last residue. D genes are given only for firm matches. Size values are once, few and many counts, or a class for expanded clones, and some rows have none.

size	V	D	J	DNA	CDR3
NA	TRBV27	NA	TRBJ1-5	TGTGCCAGCAGTTTATCAGGGGCTAGCAATCAGCCCCAGCATTTT	CASSLSGASNQPQHF
NA	TRBV4-3	TRBD1	TRBJ2-7	TGCGCCAGCAGCCAAGATAGGGGACAGGGTCGCGAGCAGTACTTC	CASSQDRGQGREQYF
NA	TRBV30	TRBD2	TRBJ2-3	TGTGCCTGGAGGGAGCGGGGTGGGGTGAGAACAGATACGCAGTATTTT	CAWRERGGVRTDTQYF
NA	TRBV13	NA	TRBJ2-3	TGTGCCAGCAGCTTAGGTTCCGAGCGGCTAACAGATACGCAGTATTTT	CASSLGSERLTDTQYF
NA	TRBV5-8	NA	TRBJ2-7	TGTGCCAGCGGGGCAGGGGCCTACGAGCAGTACTTC	CASGAGAYEQYF
NA	TRBV7-9	TRBD1	TRBJ2-1	TGTGCCAGCAGCTCAGACAGGGGGCGGAATGAGCAGTTCTTC	CASSSDRGRNEQFF
NA	TRBV6-6	TRBD2	TRBJ2-7	TGTGCCAGCAGGCGACTAGCGGATACCTACGAGCAGTACTTC	CASRRLADTYEQYF
NA	TRBV7-2	TRBD2	TRBJ2-7	TGTGCCAGCAGCGCGACTAGCGGGAGATACGAGCAGTACTTC	CASSATSGRYEQYF
NA	TRBV10-3	NA	TRBJ2-7	TGTGCCATCAGCGCCGGGCGGGGAGATCCCGACGAGCAGTACTTC	CAISAGRGDPDEQYF
NA	TRBV29-1	TRBD1	TRBJ1-2	TGCAGCGTTATGGCGGGACAGGGGGCGAACTATGGCTACACCTTC	CSVMAGQGANYGYTF
NA	TRBV9	TRBD1	TRBJ1-1	TGTGCCAGCAGCGTGACAGGGAATCGGGTTACTGAAGCTTTCTTT	CASSVTGNRVTEAFF
NA	TRBV5-4	TRBD1	TRBJ2-5	TGTGCCAGCCACAGGACAGGGTTTCAAGAGACCCAGTACTTC	CASHRTGFQETQYF
once	TRBV4-2	NA	TRBJ2-7	TGTGCCAGCAGCCAAGAAGCTCTGGGATCCTACGAGCAGTACTTC	CASSQEALGSYEQYF
NA	TRBV6-6	NA	TRBJ2-7	TGTGCCAGCAGCCCCGGGACCTACGAGCAGTACTTC	CASSPGTYEQYF
NA	TRBV27	TRBD1	TRBJ1-1	TGTGCCAGCAGTTTAGTCGGCAGGGGGCCTACTGAAGCTTTCTTT	CASSLVGRGPTEAFF
NA	TRBV6-1	NA	TRBJ2-1	TGTGCCTTGGCACCGAGCTCCTACAATGAGCAGTTCTTC	CALAPSSYNEQFF
NA	TRBV15	NA	TRBJ2-7	TGTGCCACCAGCAGAGATCGCGGTTCCACCTACGAGCAGTACTTC	CATSRDRGSTYEQYF
NA	TRBV9	NA	TRBJ2-7	TGTGCCAGCAGCGTAGCTACAGCCAGGGCGGACGAGCAGTACTTC	CASSVATARADEQYF
NA	TRBV28	NA	TRBJ2-7	TGTGCCAGCAGCCGAGACATCACGGAGCAGTACTTC	CASSRDITEQYF
NA	TRBV9	TRBD1	TRBJ2-7	TGTGCCAGCAGCGTAGGAACAGGGGGAGTTTTTGTGTACGAGCAGTACTTC	CASSVGTGGVFVYEQYF
once	TRBV15	NA	TRBJ1-1	TGTGCCACCAGCCCTGGACCGAACACTGAAGCTTTCTTT	CATSPGPNTEAFF
once	TRBV4-1	TRBD1	TRBJ2-7	TGCGCCAGCAGCTTGACAGGGAACGAGCAGTACTTC	CASSLTGNEQYF
NA	TRBV30	NA	TRBJ1-1	TGTGCCTGGAGCACCAAGGATCGGGGAGGAACTGAAGCTTTCTTT	CAWSTKDRGGTEAFF
once	TRBV6-6	TRBD1	TRBJ2-7	TGTGCCAGCAGTTTAGGGGGCAACCACTACGAGCAGTACTTC	CASSLGGNHYEQYF
once	TRBV5-1	NA	TRBJ1-5	TGCGCCAGCAGCCCAACTCCGGGTGATAGCAGCAATCAGCCCCAGCATTTT	CASSPTPGDSSNQPQHF
NA	TRBV9	TRBD1	TRBJ1-1	TGTGCCAGCAGCGTAGAGGGGGCTGGGGCTGAAGCTTTCTTT	CASSVEGAGAEAFF
NA	TRBV5-5	NA	TRBJ2-7	TGTGCCAGCAGCTTGGGACTGGGGCGTTCGGTCGAGCAGTACTTC	CASSLGLGRSVEQYF
NA	TRBV6-5	TRBD1	TRBJ2-7	TGTGCCAGCAGTTTAAACAGGGGCTACGAGCAGTACTTC	CASSLNRGYEQYF
once	TRBV7-9	NA	TRBJ1-1	TGTGCCAGCAGCTCCCGTTCCGCAGAGGGGATGATTGGTGAAGCTTTCTTT	CASSSRSAEGMIGEAFF
NA	TRBV13	NA	TRBJ2-7	TGTGCCAGCAGCTCCGGGACGGAGACCTACGAGCAGTACTTC	CASSSGTETYEQYF
NA	TRBV11-2	TRBD2	TRBJ2-3	TGTGCCAGCAGCTCCCGTGTAGCGGGTCGTACAGATACGCAGTATTTT	CASSSRVAGRTDTQYF
NA	TRBV9	TRBD2	TRBJ2-7	TGTGCCAGCAGCGCCGGGATGGGACTAGCGGGAGGCCACGAGCAGTACTTC	CASSAGMGLAGGHEQYF
NA	TRBV13	TRBD2	TRBJ2-7	TGTGCCAGCAGCAGAGCGGGAGGAATTGGGGAGCAGTACTTC	CASSRAGGIGEQYF
NA	TRBV10-3	NA	TRBJ2-1	TGTGCCATCAGTGATCCCCCATCGAGCTCCTACAATGAGCAGTTCTTC	CAISDPPSSSYNEQFF
once	TRBV7-2	TRBD1	TRBJ2-1	TGTGCCAGCAGCTCCGACAGGGTAGCATTTGAGCAGTTCTTC	CASSSDRVAFEQFF
NA	TRBV5-1	NA	TRBJ2-3	TGCGCCAGCAGCTTGGGACAGGCTGTGAGGACAGATACGCAGTATTTT	CASSLGQAVRTDTQYF
NA	TRBV7-9	NA	TRBJ2-1	TGTGCCAGCAGCTTAGGTGTCAATGAGCAGTTCTTC	CASSLGVNEQFF
NA	TRBV9	NA	TRBJ2-3	TGTGCCAGCAGCGTAGAGTTCCCAGATACGCAGTATTTT	CASSVEFPDTQYF
NA	TRBV9	NA	TRBJ2-3	TGTGCCAGCAGCTCCCCCTACGGCACAGATACGCAGTATTTT	CASSSPYGTDTQYF
NA	TRBV15	NA	TRBJ1-1	TGTGCCACCAGCAGAGGGGTAACTGAAGCTTTCTTT	CATSRGVTEAFF
NA	TRBV5-1	NA	TRBJ2-7	TGCGCCAGCAGCTTAGGGACTGAGGGCGAGCAGTACTTC	CASSLGTEGEQYF
NA	TRBV28	TRBD1	TRBJ2-7	TGTGCCAGCAGTTCCTTAACAGGGGGCGGCTACGAGCAGTACTTC	CASSSLTGGGYEQYF
NA	TRBV25-1	TRBD2	TRBJ2-4	TGTGCCAGCAGTGAACTGACTAGCGGCCTTAAAAACATTCAGTACTTC	CASSELTSGLKNIQYF
NA	TRBV6-1	NA	TRBJ2-1	TGTGCCAGCAGTGATGGGGCATTATTTGACAATGAGCAGTTCTTC	CASSDGALFDNEQFF
NA	TRBV7-9	NA	TRBJ2-7	TGTGCCAGCAGCGGGACAAACTACGAGCAGTACTTC	CASSGTNYEQYF
NA	TRBV12-2	NA	TRBJ2-3	TGTGCAAGTCGTTACAATGCGGGAAAGCGTGATACAGATACGCAGTATTTT	CASRYNAGKRDTDTQYF
NA	TRBV7-9	TRBD1	TRBJ1-1	TGTGCCAGCAGCTTTGACAGGGGGGGCACTGAAGCTTTCTTT	CASSFDRGGTEAFF
NA	TRBV7-9	NA	TRBJ2-1	TGTGCCAGCAGCCCCCTGGGCAGGATCAAGTACAATGAGCAGTTCTTC	CASSPLGRIKYNEQFF
NA	TRBV11-2	NA	TRBJ1-3	TGTGCCAGCAGCTCCCTCGGGGGGCTGTCTGGAAACACCATATATTTT	CASSSLGGLSGNTIYF
NA	TRBV27	TRBD2	TRBJ2-1	TGTGCCAGCAGTTTGACCGGGAGGGGGTCAGTGCAGTTCTTC	CASSLTGRGSVQFF
few	TRBV7-9	TRBD2	TRBJ2-5	TGTGCCAGCAGTTCCGGACTAGCGGGTTTCCAAGAGACCCAGTACTTC	CASSSGLAGFQETQYF
NA	TRBV7-3	NA	TRBJ1-1	TGTGCCAGCAGCTTCTCCGGGGGCCTGAACACTGAAGCTTTCTTT	CASSFSGGLNTEAFF
NA	TRBV7-9	NA	TRBJ2-1	TGTGCCAGCAGCTTAGGGAGCAATGAGCAGTTCTTC	CASSLGSNEQFF
NA	TRBV18	NA	TRBJ1-1	TGTGCCAGCTCCAACCCGGAGGGGAGCACTGAAGCTTTCTTT	CASSNPEGSTEAFF
NA	TRBV13	NA	TRBJ1-1	TGTGCCAGCAGCGGACGGATAAACACTGAAGCTTTCTTT	CASSGRINTEAFF